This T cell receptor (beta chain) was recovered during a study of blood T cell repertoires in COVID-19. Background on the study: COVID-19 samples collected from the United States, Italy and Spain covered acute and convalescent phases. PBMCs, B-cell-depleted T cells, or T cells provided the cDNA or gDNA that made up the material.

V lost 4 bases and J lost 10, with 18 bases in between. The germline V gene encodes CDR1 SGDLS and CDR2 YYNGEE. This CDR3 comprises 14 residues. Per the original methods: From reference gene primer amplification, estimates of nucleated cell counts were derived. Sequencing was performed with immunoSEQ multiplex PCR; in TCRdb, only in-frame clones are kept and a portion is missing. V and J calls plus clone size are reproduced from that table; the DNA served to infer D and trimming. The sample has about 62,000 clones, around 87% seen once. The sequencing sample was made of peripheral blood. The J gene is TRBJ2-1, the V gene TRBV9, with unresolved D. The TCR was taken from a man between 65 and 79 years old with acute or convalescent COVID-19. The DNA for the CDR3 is TGTGCCAGCAGCTTCCATATTCAAGAGGCGGAGCAGTTCTTC. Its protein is CASSFHIQEAEQFF.